The entry below gives a single T cell receptor beta chain sequence along with its context. Its target is unknown. The record originates from a study of shared clonotypes between healthy human individuals. Study-wide findings and caveats: The study sampled only blood, and tissue repertoires likely differ.

CDR1 is SNHLY and CDR2 is FYNNEI in the germline V gene. The CDR3 has 13 residues. V was clipped by 7 bases and J by 5 bases, with 15 bases between them. TCRdb's copy holds only in-frame clones and misses some; the assay was immunoSEQ multiplex PCR. Among around 1.6 million clones listed, approximately 98% were seen once. The gene calls are TRBV2 and TRBJ2-7, with D unresolved. This TCR was sampled from a man aged 25 to 40 in good health. The sample was naive CD4+ T cells sorted from blood. As to subset: CD45RA+ positively selected. DNA for the CDR3: TGTGCCAGCACAGTGTTTTTGGTCGACGAGCAGTACTTC. Its protein is CASTVFLVDEQYF.